Presented here are 22 T cell receptor beta chains from one specimen sequenced in a study of shared clonotypes between healthy human individuals. Measured with immunoSEQ multiplex PCR; TCRdb has only the in-frame clones, and not every one. The sample contains under 1,100,000 clones, under 80% of which appear only once. Source material: memory CD4+ T cells sorted from blood. Subset noted: CD45RA-negative fraction. Receptor source: a man younger than 35 in good health.

The genes are TRBV7-7 and TRBJ2-5; the match to TRBD1 covers 12 bases. Germline V gives CDR1 SSHAT, CDR2 FNYEAQ (reference sequence). The CDR3 runs 16 residues. CDR3 sequence (DNA): TGTGCTAGGGACAGGGGGCCCCCAAATGTTCGAGAGACCCAGTACTTC. Translation gives CARDRGPPNVRETQYF. The complete variable domain, with remaining parts taken from reference TRBV7-7 and TRBJ2-5, reads GAGVSQSPRYKVTKRGQDVTLRCDPISSHATLYWYQQALGQGPEFLTYFNYEAQPDKSGLPSDRFSAERPEGSISTLTIQRTEQRDSAMYRCARDRGPPNVRETQYFGPGTRLLVL.

This clone occurred once. This CDR3 is also generated by other DNA sequences in the sample. This chain uses TRBV7-2 with TRBJ1-5; tentatively, D is TRBD1 (5 bases). Trimming stripped 5 bases from V and 2 bases from J, with 7 bases between. The CDR3 covers 13 residues. The V gene's germline CDR1 is SGHTA and CDR2 FQGNSA. CDR3: CASSEGGNQPQHF. Written as DNA, the CDR3 is TGTGCCAGCAGCGAAGGGGGCAATCAGCCCCAGCATTTT.

The chain links TRBV28 to TRBJ1-4; no clear D. Germline loops: CDR1 MDHEN, CDR2 SYDVKM. Deletions cut 1 base from V and 7 bases from J, with 10 bases between. This CDR3 spans 14 amino acids. CDR3 DNA: TGTGCCAGCAGTTTATTCCAGCTACCTGAAAAACTGTTTTTT. Protein sequence: CASSLFQLPEKLFF.

A single count supports this clone. Different DNA sequences within this sample yield the same CDR3. The chain carries TRBV5-1 and TRBJ2-7; D remains ambiguous. The CDR3 runs to 13 residues. Germline CDR1 SGHRS, CDR2 YFSETQ. The V end was cut by 0 bases, the J end by 3 bases, with 7 bases between. The CDR3 spells CASSLGRNYEQYF. The CDR3 DNA follows: TGCGCCAGCAGCTTGGGGCGGAACTACGAGCAGTACTTC.

The CDR3 DNA follows: TGCAGTGCTACCCCCTACGAGCAGTACTTC. This gives the protein CSATPYEQYF. The chain links TRBV20-1 to TRBJ2-5; D not resolved. Judging by the DNA end, TRBJ2-7 fits better; the J call may be wrong. Germline-derived CDR1 and CDR2 are DFQATT and SNEGSKA (reference sequence). This CDR3 contains 10 residues.

In its sample, this clone was seen a few times. The chain combines TRBV30 with TRBJ1-4; 9 positions agree with TRBD1. V was pared by 1 base and J by 5 bases, with 2 bases of the junction left unmatched. The CDR3 totals 14 residues. Per germline, CDR1 GTSNPN and CDR2 SVGIG (reference sequence). The CDR3 loop is CAWSAGTGNEKLFF. Written as DNA, the CDR3 is TGTGCCTGGAGTGCCGGGACAGGGAATGAAAAACTGTTTTTT.

In regard to this clone: Sequence at one end of the junction differs from germline and may be a read error. The same CDR3 also results from other DNA sequences found in this sample. This chain uses TRBV2 with TRBJ2-7, with D unresolved. The germline gives CDR1 SNHLY, CDR2 FYNNEI. The CDR3 is 12 residues long. The CDR3: CASSQLHYEQYF. As DNA, the CDR3 is TGTGCCAGCAGCCAACTCCACTACGAGCAGTATTTC.

The chain carries TRBV10-2 and TRBJ2-5; 9 nucleotides agree with TRBD2. Germline CDR1 and CDR2: WSHSY and SAAADI. The CDR3 contains 14 residues. Trimming took 5 bases from V and 5 from J; bases not matched to a gene: 6. As DNA, the CDR3 is TGCGCCAGCAGTCTGGCGGGGGGGCGGGAGACCCAGTACTTC. This translates into CASSLAGGRETQYF.

The chain employs TRBV5-1 and TRBJ2-7; D gene ambiguous. The CDR3 contains 14 residues. Germline V CDR1 and CDR2: SGHRS, YFSETQ. Trimming removed 4 bases from V and 4 bases from J, with 15 bases in between. DNA of the CDR3: TGCGCCAGCAGCAATGACCCTAGTAGATACGAGCAGTACTTC. Its translation: CASSNDPSRYEQYF.

The chain carries TRBV25-1 and TRBJ2-1; D gene uncertain. CDR1 is MGHDK, CDR2 SYGVNS, per germline. The CDR3 loop spans 13 amino acids. V lost 0 bases and J 10 bases, leaving 10 bases between the germline ends. The CDR3 loop reads CASSEYTGSEQFF. As DNA, the CDR3 is TGTGCCAGCAGTGAATATACTGGATCCGAGCAGTTCTTC.

The chain employs TRBV7-8 and TRBJ2-6; no clear D. Germline CDR1 SGHVS, CDR2 FQNEAQ. Trimming shortened V by 4 bases and J by 0 bases, and 10 bases separated the two germline ends. The length of the CDR3 is 16 residues. In DNA, the CDR3 is TGTGCCAGCAGCTCCCTGAGGCCCTCTGGGGCCAACGTCCTGACTTTC. Protein product: CASSSLRPSGANVLTF.

J is TRBJ1-2 and V is TRBV7-2; 7 bases match TRBD1. The V gene's germline CDR1 is SGHTA and CDR2 FQGNSA. The V gene end was trimmed by 5 bases and the J gene end by 2 bases; junction bases not matched to a gene: 2. The CDR3 is 13 amino acids. CDR3: CASSQTGNYGYTF. For the CDR3, the DNA is TGTGCCAGCAGCCAGACAGGGAACTATGGCTACACCTTC.

This clone occurred a few times. The V call is TRBV10-3, the J call TRBJ1-1; TRBD1 aligns across 7 bases. This CDR3 is 14 amino acids long. Losses at the gene ends were 4 bases for V and 5 bases for J; bases not matched to a gene: 7. Germline CDR1 reads ENHRY; CDR2 reads SYGVKD. CDR3 sequence: CAISVKGAGTEAFF. For the CDR3, the DNA is TGTGCCATCAGTGTAAAGGGGGCCGGAACTGAAGCTTTCTTT.

Details on this clone: Other nucleotide sequences from this sample produce the same CDR3. This chain uses TRBV28 with TRBJ2-5; no clear D gene. Trimming cost V 4 bases and J 1 base, with 1 base left between them. CDR3 length: 11 residues. The germline gives CDR1 MDHEN, CDR2 SYDVKM. CDR3 in DNA: TGTGCCAGCAGTTCCCAAGAGACCCAGTACTTC. This gives the protein CASSSQETQYF. The full variable domain, its missing parts supplied by reference TRBV28 and TRBJ2-5, is DVKVTQSSRYLVKRTGEKVFLECVQDMDHENMFWYRQDPGLGLRLIYFSYDVKMKEKGDIPEGYSVSREKKERFSLILESASTNQTSMYLCASSSQETQYFGPGTRLLVL.

The V and J genes are TRBV6-4 and TRBJ2-1; D unresolved. The CDR3 runs to 15 residues. CDR1 and CDR2 (germline): MRHNA, SNTAGT. Trimming left V 3 bases short and J 4 bases short, with 13 bases between. CDR3 nucleotide sequence: TGTGCCAGCAGTGAGGGCTCTTTCCCGTACAATGAGCAGTTCTTC. Its translation: CASSEGSFPYNEQFF.

A remark on this clone: The same CDR3 arises from other DNA sequences in this sample as well. V gene TRBV18 combines with J gene TRBJ2-5; D uncertain. This CDR3 region has 13 residues. Germline V gene lookup returns CDR1 KGHSH and CDR2 LQKENI. Trimming cost V 0 bases and J 5 bases, with 7 bases left between them. The CDR3 DNA reads TGTGCCAGCTCACCACCAAGCTCGGAGACCCAGTACTTC. Translation gives CASSPPSSETQYF.

The chain recombines TRBV7-6 with TRBJ1-1; perhaps TRBD1 as D (6 bases). Germline-derived CDR1 and CDR2 are SGHVS and FNYEAQ. CDR3 length equals 16 residues. Trimming stripped 5 bases from V and 1 base from J, with 17 bases between. CDR3 sequence reads: CASSKEGGAGNTEAFF. The CDR3 region has the DNA TGTGCCAGCAGCAAAGAGGGGGGGGCCGGGAACACTGAAGCTTTCTTT.

The chain employs TRBV18 and TRBJ2-6; possibly TRBD2 for D (6 bases). V was clipped by 2 bases and J by 0 bases, with 17 bases between them. Germline V CDR1 and CDR2: KGHSH, LQKENI. The CDR3 is 19 amino acids. The chain's CDR3 is CASSPYSAGSLSGANVLTF. The CDR3 DNA is TGTGCCAGCTCACCATATAGCGCGGGGTCACTCTCTGGGGCCAACGTCCTGACTTTC.

The chain employs TRBV2 and TRBJ1-4, with D hard to call. The CDR3 length is 14 residues. Germline V gene data show CDR1 as SNHLY and CDR2 as FYNNEI. V was clipped by 8 bases and J by 2 bases, with 12 bases between them. CDR3 sequence: CASANEMTNEKLFF. In DNA, the CDR3 is TGTGCCAGCGCAAATGAGATGACTAATGAAAAACTGTTTTTT.

The chain uses TRBV6-5 and TRBJ1-1; no definite D call. Trimming shortened V by 2 bases and J by 0 bases, and 10 bases separated the two germline ends. The V gene's germline CDR1 is MNHEY and CDR2 SVGAGI. The CDR3 extends over 15 amino acids. The CDR3 nucleotides are TGTGCCAGCAGTTACGGGCAGCTCCTGAACACTGAAGCTTTCTTT. Translated: CASSYGQLLNTEAFF.

The chain uses TRBV28 and TRBJ2-5; no reliable D call. V lost 8 bases and J lost 2, with 6 bases in between. Germline V gives CDR1 MDHEN, CDR2 SYDVKM. CDR3 size: 11 residues. The DNA for the CDR3 is TGTGCCAGCTTGGGACAAGAGACCCAGTACTTC. Residues: CASLGQETQYF. The full variable domain, completed using reference TRBV28 and TRBJ2-5, is DVKVTQSSRYLVKRTGEKVFLECVQDMDHENMFWYRQDPGLGLRLIYFSYDVKMKEKGDIPEGYSVSREKKERFSLILESASTNQTSMYLCASLGQETQYFGPGTRLLVL.

The chain employs TRBV5-1 and TRBJ1-2; D call uncertain. V gave up 3 bases and J gave up 5 bases, with 14 bases separating them. The germline CDR1 and CDR2 sequences are SGHRS and YFSETQ. This CDR3 has 14 amino acids. CDR3 coding DNA: TGCGCCAGCAGCTCCGGACCGAATACTTATGGCTACACCTTC. It specifies CASSSGPNTYGYTF.